Ten or more counts support the clone carrying this TCR beta chain. This sample was taken from a study of T cells in Graves' hyperthyroidism and ophthalmopathy. J gave up 4 bases and V 6 bases, and 10 bases lay outside the gene matches. This CDR3 is 15 amino acids long. CDR1 SGHAT and CDR2 FQNNGV come from the germline V gene. TCR beta CDR3 regions were amplified from RNA. The study used the HTBI primer set for a first-round RT-PCR of the TCR CDR3. TCRdb reanalysed the multiplex PCR reads using MiXCR and keeps one entry per CDR3 protein. This table holds around 280,000 distinct CDR3 sequences, roughly an eighth found once.

This chain links TRBV11-2 with TRBJ2-3; 7 bases line up with TRBD2. Source material: blood. This clonotype was obtained from a woman aged 40-49 years with Graves' hyperthyroidism. Here the CDR3 DNA reads TGTGCCAGCAGTTACTCGGGAGGTGGCTCAGATACGCAGTATTTT. As protein: CASSYSGGGSDTQYF.